This T cell receptor beta chain emerged from a study of T cells in Graves' hyperthyroidism and ophthalmopathy. Across the study: Peripheral blood was taken when the disease was first diagnosed, before any treatment began. General study points: Most thyroid clonotypes expanded above 0.001 were also detected in blood.

This clonotype has at least ten counts. Its target is not known. TCR beta CDR3 sequences were amplified from RNA transcripts. Carried out on the TCR CDR3, a first-round RT-PCR used the HTBI primer set. TCRdb passed the multiplex PCR reads through MiXCR, listing each CDR3 protein once. The repertoire holds 600,000 or so distinct CDR3 sequences, roughly 15% seen once, with roughly an eighth in the top ten. Duration under 3 months, a NOSPECS grade of at least 4, and a Clinical Activity Score of at least 3 characterized the ophthalmopathy patients. The authors took PBMCs from 10 ml fresh peripheral blood. CDR1 LGHDT and CDR2 YNNKEL come from the germline V gene (reference sequence). V shed 0 bases and J 5 bases; nucleotides not matched to a gene: 3. The CDR3 runs 15 residues.

What was sequenced was blood. This sequence originates from a woman in her forties or fifties with Graves' ophthalmopathy. This chain connects TRBV3-1 to TRBJ2-3; 9 positions match TRBD2. Written as DNA, the CDR3 is TGTGCCAGCAGCCAAGATCTGCGGGAGGGAGATACGCAGTATTTT. This translates into CASSQDLREGDTQYF.